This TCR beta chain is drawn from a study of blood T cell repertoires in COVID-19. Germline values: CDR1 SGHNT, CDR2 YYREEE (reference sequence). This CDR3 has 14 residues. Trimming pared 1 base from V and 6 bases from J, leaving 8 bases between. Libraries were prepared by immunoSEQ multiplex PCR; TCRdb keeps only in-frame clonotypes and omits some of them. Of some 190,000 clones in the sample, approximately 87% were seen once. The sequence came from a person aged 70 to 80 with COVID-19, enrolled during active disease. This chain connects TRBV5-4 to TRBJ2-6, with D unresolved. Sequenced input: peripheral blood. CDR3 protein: CASSLPGLANVLTF. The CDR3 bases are TGTGCCAGCAGCTTGCCAGGCCTGGCCAACGTCCTGACTTTC. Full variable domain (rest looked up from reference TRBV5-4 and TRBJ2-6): ETGVTQSPTHLIKTRGQQVTLRCSSQSGHNTVSWYQQALGQGPQFIFQYYREEENGRGNFPPRFSGLQFPNYSSELNVNALELDDSALYLCASSLPGLANVLTFGAGSRLTVL.